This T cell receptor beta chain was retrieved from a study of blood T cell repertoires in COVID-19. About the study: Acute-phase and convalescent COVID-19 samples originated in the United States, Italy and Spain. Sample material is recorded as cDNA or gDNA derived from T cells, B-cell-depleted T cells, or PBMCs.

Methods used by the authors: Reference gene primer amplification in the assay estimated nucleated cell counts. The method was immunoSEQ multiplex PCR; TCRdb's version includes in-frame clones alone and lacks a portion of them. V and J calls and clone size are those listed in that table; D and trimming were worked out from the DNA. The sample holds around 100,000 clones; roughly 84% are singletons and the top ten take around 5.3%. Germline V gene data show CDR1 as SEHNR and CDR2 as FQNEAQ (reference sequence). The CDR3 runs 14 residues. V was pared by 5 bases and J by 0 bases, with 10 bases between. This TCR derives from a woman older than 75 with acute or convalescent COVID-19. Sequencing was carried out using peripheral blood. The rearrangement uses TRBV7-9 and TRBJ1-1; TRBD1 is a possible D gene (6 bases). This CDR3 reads CASSVTGMNTEAFF. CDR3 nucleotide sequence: TGTGCCAGCAGCGTCACAGGGATGAACACTGAAGCTTTCTTT. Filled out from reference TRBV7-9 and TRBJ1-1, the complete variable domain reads DTGVSQNPRHKITKRGQNVTFRCDPISEHNRLYWYRQTLGQGPEFLTYFQNEAQLEKSRLLSDRFSAERPKGSFSTLEIQRTEQGDSAMYLCASSVTGMNTEAFFGQGTRLTVV.